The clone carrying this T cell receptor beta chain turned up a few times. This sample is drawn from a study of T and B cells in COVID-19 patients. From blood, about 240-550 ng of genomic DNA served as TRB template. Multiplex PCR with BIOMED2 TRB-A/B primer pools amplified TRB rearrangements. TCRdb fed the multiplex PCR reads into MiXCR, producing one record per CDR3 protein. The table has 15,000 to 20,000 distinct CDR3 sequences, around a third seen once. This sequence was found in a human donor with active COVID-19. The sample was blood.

Here the CDR3 DNA reads TGTGCCATCAGATCGACGTATGGACAAGAGACCCAGTACTTC. Amino acids: CAIRSTYGQETQYF. The chain uses TRBV10-3 and TRBJ2-5; D call uncertain. The V gene's germline CDR1 is ENHRY and CDR2 SYGVKD. This CDR3 is built from 14 residues. Trimming took 6 bases from V and 2 from J, leaving 13 bases between them.